This section outlines one TCR beta chain sequence together with its context. This sample is part of a study of T-cell reconstitution after alpha-beta-depleted transplantation in children. For TCRbeta, the library was prepared with unique molecular identifiers. MiXCR was run by TCRdb on the PCR reads, yielding one entry per CDR3 protein. The data contain about 340,000 distinct CDR3 sequences, less than 15% of them singletons. Per the germline V gene, CDR1 is DFQATT and CDR2 is SNEGSKA (reference sequence). This CDR3 has 15 amino acids. Unmatched junction bases numbered 5, after V lost 2 bases and J lost 2 bases.

The sequencing here drew on PBMCs, taken from the stem cell graft. This clonotype originated in a human donor who donated a stem cell graft to a child with Fanconi anemia. The chain combines TRBV20-1 with TRBJ2-2, with 7 nucleotides matching TRBD1. CDR3 protein: CSARWGQRNTGELFF. The CDR3 DNA reads as TGCAGTGCTAGATGGGGACAGCGAAACACCGGGGAGCTGTTTTTT.